What follows are 21 T cell receptor beta chains derived from one specimen sequenced in a study of T cells in localized non-small cell lung cancer. Produced via immunoSEQ multiplex PCR; TCRdb's table is partial and in-frame only. The top ten hold 15% of the sample, which has around 91,000 clones, over 80% seen once. Material: peripheral blood, obtained before any cancer treatment. The receptors stem from a man between 40 and 69 years old with stage I squamous cell lung carcinoma.

The rearrangement links TRBV2 to TRBJ2-5; D may be TRBD1 (8 bases). V lost 7 bases and J 5 bases, leaving 11 bases between the germline ends. CDR3 length equals 12 residues. The germline CDR1 and CDR2 sequences are SNHLY and FYNNEI. The CDR3 loop is CASKQGGETQYF. The CDR3 coding sequence is TGTGCCAGCAAACAGGGGGGGGAGACCCAGTACTTC.

The V call is TRBV2, the J call TRBJ2-7; TRBD1 might be the D (5 bases). CDR3 length: 13 residues. V was trimmed by 5 bases and J by 1 base, leaving 9 bases between them. Germline lookup yields CDR1 SNHLY and CDR2 FYNNEI. The CDR3 is CASSSTESYEQYF. CDR3 in DNA: TGTGCCAGCAGTTCGACAGAGTCCTACGAGCAGTACTTC.

This chain uses TRBV10-2 with TRBJ1-5; possibly TRBD1 for D (6 bases). This CDR3 is 13 amino acids long. V lost 11 bases and J 0 bases, leaving 11 bases between the germline ends. Germline V lookup: CDR1 WSHSY, CDR2 SAAADI. The CDR3: CASGQYSNQPQHF. CDR3 DNA: TGCGCCTCCGGACAGTATAGCAATCAGCCCCAGCATTTT.

This clone came up once. This chain links TRBV6-5 with TRBJ1-1; 7 bases align to TRBD1. V shed 6 bases and J 5 bases; nucleotides not matched to a gene: 6. This CDR3 has 13 residues. The germline CDR1 and CDR2 sequences are MNHEY and SVGAGI. The CDR3 bases are TGTGCCAGCAGAACAGGGGAACGTACTGAAGCTTTCTTT. This encodes CASRTGERTEAFF.

The V gene is TRBV6-1, the J gene TRBJ1-2; D unresolved. Between the trimmed V and J ends, which lost 5 bases and 5 bases, there was a span of 6 bases. The length of the CDR3 is 11 residues. CDR1 MNHNS and CDR2 SASEGT come from the germline V gene. CDR3: CASSYMYGYTF. CDR3 DNA: TGTGCCAGCAGTTACATGTATGGCTACACCTTC.

This chain uses TRBV2 with TRBJ2-1; 9 nucleotides line up with TRBD2. The CDR3 sequence is 15 residues long. Looked up from germline, CDR1 is SNHLY and CDR2 is FYNNEI. Germline trimming cut 6 bases from V and 8 bases from J; bases unmatched to any gene: 11. The CDR3 DNA is TGTGCCAGCAGCGCCGTGGCGGGAGGGAGCGATGAGCAGTTCTTC. The encoded protein is CASSAVAGGSDEQFF.

This chain uses TRBV19 with TRBJ2-4; 9 bases match TRBD1. CDR1 and CDR2 (germline): LNHDA, SQIVND (reference sequence). The CDR3 loop spans 11 amino acids. The CDR3 DNA is TGTGCGACAGGGGGGAGGAACATTCAGTACTTC. Residues: CATGGRNIQYF.

The V call is TRBV21-1, the J call TRBJ2-5; the table names TRBD2, a call not compared with the DNA. TRBV21-1 constitutes a pseudogene. The CDR3 is 15 residues long. The CDR3 DNA is TGTGCCAGCAGCAAAAAAAGACTAGCCCACGAGACCCAGTACTTC. Encoded protein: CASSKKRLAHETQYF.

The chain uses TRBV28 and TRBJ2-3; D is possibly TRBD1 or TRBD2 (5 bases each). V lost 10 bases to trimming and J lost 2 bases, with 22 bases between them. The CDR3 is 16 residues long. The germline V gene has CDR1 MDHEN and CDR2 SYDVKM. CDR3 sequence: CATQEGRHISTDTQYF. The CDR3 nucleotides are TGTGCCACCCAAGAGGGGCGACATATTTCCACAGATACGCAGTATTTT.

This sequence joins TRBV2 and TRBJ1-6; a possible D gene is TRBD1 (5 bases). CDR1 SNHLY and CDR2 FYNNEI come from the germline V gene. The CDR3 has 14 residues. Deletions cut 6 bases from V and 6 bases from J, with 12 bases between. The CDR3: CASSPRGRNSPLHF. The DNA of the CDR3 is TGTGCCAGCAGCCCCCGGGGCCGTAATTCACCCCTCCACTTT.

J is TRBJ1-2 and V is TRBV6-1; D is undetermined. Germline lookup yields CDR1 MNHNS and CDR2 SASEGT. V was clipped by 7 bases and J by 1 base, with 13 bases between them. The CDR3 length is 14 residues. CDR3 residues: CASMEGGGNYGYTF. DNA for the CDR3: TGTGCCAGCATGGAGGGAGGAGGTAACTATGGCTACACCTTC.

The chain joins TRBV7-2 to TRBJ2-7; D assignment may be TRBD1 or TRBD2 (5 bases each). With 5 bases removed from V and 4 bases from J, the gap between germline ends came to 21 bases. CDR3 length: 16 amino acids. Germline V lookup: CDR1 SGHTA, CDR2 FQGNSA. The CDR3 here is CASSPRDPIWTYEQYF. In DNA, the CDR3 is TGTGCCAGCAGCCCCCGGGACCCGATTTGGACGTACGAGCAGTACTTC. The full variable domain, its missing parts supplied by reference TRBV7-2 and TRBJ2-7, is GAGVSQSPSNKVTEKGKDVELRCDPISGHTALYWYRQSLGQGLEFLIYFQGNSAPDKSGLPSDRFSAERTGGSVSTLTIQRTQQEDSAVYLCASSPRDPIWTYEQYFGPGTRLTVT.

V and J are TRBV4-1 and TRBJ2-3, with TRBD2 identical over 11 bases. The CDR3 spans 15 residues. Germline CDR1 and CDR2: MGHRA and YSYEKL. The junction had 4 bases not matched to a gene; V was cut back by 1 base and J by 7 bases. The CDR3 sequence: CASSQGLAGGYTQYF. CDR3 DNA sequence: TGCGCCAGCAGCCAAGGGCTAGCGGGGGGATATACGCAGTATTTT.

This chain joins TRBV5-1 and TRBJ2-5, with TRBD2 matching 7 bases. V lost 4 bases to trimming and J lost 5 bases; unmatched junction nucleotides: 11. Germline CDR1 reads SGHRS; CDR2 reads YFSETQ. The CDR3 runs to 15 residues. CDR3 in amino acids: CASSGGTTLGETQYF. The CDR3 DNA reads TGCGCCAGCAGCGGAGGGACTACCCTAGGGGAGACCCAGTACTTC.

V and J are TRBV18 and TRBJ1-1, with a weak D call TRBD1 (5 bases). There are 16 residues in the CDR3. Deletions cut 3 bases from V and 4 bases from J, with 18 bases between. CDR1 and CDR2 (germline): KGHSH, LQKENI. CDR3: CASSPLEGRGVTEAFF. The CDR3 DNA is TGTGCCAGCTCACCCCTCGAGGGGCGCGGGGTCACTGAAGCTTTCTTT.

CDR3 bases: TGTGCCAGCAGTGAACGTAATCAGGGGGCAGAGACCCAGTACTTC. This codes for CASSERNQGAETQYF. The chain combines TRBV2 with TRBJ2-5; 8 positions agree with TRBD1. The CDR3 loop spans 15 amino acids. Germline V gene sequence: CDR1 SNHLY, CDR2 FYNNEI. The V segment lost 2 bases and the J segment 4 bases; nucleotides outside the gene matches: 6.

The rearrangement links TRBV19 to TRBJ2-2, with D unclear. The CDR3 covers 12 residues. Germline values: CDR1 LNHDA, CDR2 SQIVND (reference sequence). V was trimmed by 3 bases and J by 7 bases, leaving 6 bases between them. In DNA, the CDR3 is TGTGCCAGTAGTATCCGTGACGGGGAGCTGTTTTTT. This encodes CASSIRDGELFF.

The rearrangement uses TRBV6-6 and TRBJ1-4; tentative D call: TRBD1 (6 bases). Germline V gene lookup returns CDR1 MNHNY and CDR2 SVGAGI (reference sequence). The CDR3 contains 15 residues. Trimming shortened V by 7 bases and J by 4 bases, and 16 bases separated the two germline ends. The CDR3 sequence: CASTPSGGLNEKLFF. The CDR3 DNA reads TGTGCCAGCACCCCCTCCGGGGGCCTTAATGAAAAACTGTTTTTT.

CDR3 in DNA: TGCGCCAGCAGCTTGGTTGACTCTGGAAACACCATATATTTT. Its protein is CASSLVDSGNTIYF. V is TRBV5-1 and J is TRBJ1-3; D gene ambiguous. CDR3 length: 14 amino acids. Germline-derived CDR1 and CDR2 are SGHRS and YFSETQ. The V and J ends lost 0 bases and 0 bases respectively, with 4 bases between them.

The rearrangement joins TRBV11-2 to TRBJ1-3; D is uncertain. The CDR3 covers 16 residues. Trimming shortened V by 0 bases and J by 3 bases, and 12 bases separated the two germline ends. In germline, CDR1 is SGHAT, CDR2 FQNNGV. The CDR3 coding sequence is TGTGCCAGCAGCTTAGAGCCGAACCCAAATGGAAACACCATATATTTT. Translated, it gives CASSLEPNPNGNTIYF.

This chain joins TRBV7-7 and TRBJ2-5, with D maybe TRBD1 (6 bases). This CDR3 region has 12 residues. The germline V gene has CDR1 SSHAT and CDR2 FNYEAQ (reference sequence). Trimming removed 1 base at V and 7 bases at J, with 7 bases between. The CDR3 DNA reads as TGTGCCAGCAGCTTAGGCAGGGGGACCCAGTACTTC. Its protein product is CASSLGRGTQYF.